This section outlines one T cell receptor beta chain sequence together with its context. Per the study methods: Amplification of reference gene primers provided the estimated nucleated cell counts. The repertoire was sequenced with immunoSEQ multiplex PCR; TCRdb's copy has only in-frame clones and lacks some. That table furnishes V, J and clone size, whereas the DNA furnished D and trimming. The sample records 230,000 or so clones, 81% being singletons. These data originate in a study of blood T cell repertoires in COVID-19. The CDR3 runs to 12 residues. Germline assignment: CDR1 MDHEN and CDR2 SYDVKM. The V end was cut by 5 bases, the J end by 5 bases, with 9 bases between. Seattle cases were enrolled at active infection and followed longitudinally.

Sequencing was done on a sample of peripheral blood. The TCR originated in a woman older than 75 with COVID-19, enrolled during active disease. The V call is TRBV28, the J call TRBJ1-1; D is unclear. The DNA for the CDR3 is TGTGCCAGCAGTCCCAGTAAAACTGAAGCTTTCTTT. Amino acids: CASSPSKTEAFF.